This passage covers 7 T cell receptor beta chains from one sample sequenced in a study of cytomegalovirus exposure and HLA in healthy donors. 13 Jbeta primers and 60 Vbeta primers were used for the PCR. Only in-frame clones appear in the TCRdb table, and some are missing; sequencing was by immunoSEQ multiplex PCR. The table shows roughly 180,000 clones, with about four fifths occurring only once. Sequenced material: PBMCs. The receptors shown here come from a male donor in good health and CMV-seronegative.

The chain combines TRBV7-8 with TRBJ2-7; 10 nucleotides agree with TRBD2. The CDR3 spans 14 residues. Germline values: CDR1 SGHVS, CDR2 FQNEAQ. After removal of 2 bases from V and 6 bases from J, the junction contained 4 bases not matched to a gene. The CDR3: CASSLSLAGVEQYF. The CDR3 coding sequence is TGTGCCAGCAGCTTATCCCTAGCGGGAGTCGAGCAGTACTTC.

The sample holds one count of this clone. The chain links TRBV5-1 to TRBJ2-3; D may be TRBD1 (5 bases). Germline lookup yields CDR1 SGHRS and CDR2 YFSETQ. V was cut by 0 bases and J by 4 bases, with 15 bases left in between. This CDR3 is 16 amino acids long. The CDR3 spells CASSLAGRVGPDTQYF. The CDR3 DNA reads TGCGCCAGCAGCTTGGCCGGCAGGGTGGGGCCAGATACGCAGTATTTT. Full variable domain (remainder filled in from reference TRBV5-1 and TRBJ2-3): KAGVTQTPRYLIKTRGQQVTLSCSPISGHRSVSWYQQTPGQGLQFLFEYFSETQRNKGNFPGRFSGRQFSNSRSEMNVSTLELGDSALYLCASSLAGRVGPDTQYFGPGTRLTVL.

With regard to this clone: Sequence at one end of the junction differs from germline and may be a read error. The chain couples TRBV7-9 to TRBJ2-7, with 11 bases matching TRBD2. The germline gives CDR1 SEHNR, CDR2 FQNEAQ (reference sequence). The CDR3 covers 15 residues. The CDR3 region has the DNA TGTTCCAGCAGCTTAGGACTAGCGGGTTCCTACGAGCAGTACTTC. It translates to CSSSLGLAGSYEQYF.

The DNA for the CDR3 is TGCGCCAGCAGCTTGGTTGGAGTAGATCCCTCCAATGAGCAGTTCTTC. Translated: CASSLVGVDPSNEQFF. This rearrangement joins TRBV5-1 to TRBJ2-1; D ambiguous. The germline gives CDR1 SGHRS, CDR2 YFSETQ. The CDR3 sequence is 16 residues long. Between the trimmed V and J ends, which lost 0 bases and 6 bases, there was a span of 16 bases.

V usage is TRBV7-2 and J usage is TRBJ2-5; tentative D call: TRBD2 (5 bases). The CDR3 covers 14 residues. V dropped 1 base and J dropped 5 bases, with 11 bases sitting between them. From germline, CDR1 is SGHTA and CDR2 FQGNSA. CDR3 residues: CASSLEWTWETQYF. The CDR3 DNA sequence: TGTGCCAGCAGCTTAGAATGGACTTGGGAGACCCAGTACTTC. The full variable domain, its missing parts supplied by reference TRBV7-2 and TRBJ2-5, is GAGVSQSPSNKVTEKGKDVELRCDPISGHTALYWYRQSLGQGLEFLIYFQGNSAPDKSGLPSDRFSAERTGGSVSTLTIQRTQQEDSAVYLCASSLEWTWETQYFGPGTRLLVL.

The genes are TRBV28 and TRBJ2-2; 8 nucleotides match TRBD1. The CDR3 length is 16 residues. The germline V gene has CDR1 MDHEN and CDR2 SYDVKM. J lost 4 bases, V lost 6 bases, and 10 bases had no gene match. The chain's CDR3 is CASRPRTGRSTGELFF. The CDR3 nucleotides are TGTGCCAGCAGGCCTAGGACAGGGCGAAGCACCGGGGAGCTGTTTTTT.

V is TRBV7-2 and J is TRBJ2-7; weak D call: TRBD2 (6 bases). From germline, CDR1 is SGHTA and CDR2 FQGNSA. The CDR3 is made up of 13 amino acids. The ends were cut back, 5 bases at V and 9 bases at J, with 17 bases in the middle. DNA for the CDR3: TGTGCCAGCAGCGAGAACTGGGACTTTGGGCAGTACTTC. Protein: CASSENWDFGQYF.